This T cell receptor beta chain derives from a study of Ad26.COV2.S vaccination and SARS-CoV-2 variants. Study-level points and caveats: Higher spike-specific TCR breadth was found in vaccine recipients than in placebo recipients.

With respect to this clone: Its antigen is unknown.

Sample treatment: over 15 received Ad26.COV2.S at low or high dose, single or two shots; about 5 received placebo; per-sample allocation not given. Collection of samples fell on day 63 after the first vaccine or placebo injection. Clones were sequenced by immunoSEQ multiplex PCR, and TCRdb holds only the in-frame ones, with some missing. The sample gives around 250,000 clones, roughly nine tenths of which show up once; less than 3.5% is in the top ten. The CDR3 length is 17 residues. Trimming took 5 bases from V and 1 from J, leaving 21 bases between them. CDR1 is SEHNR, CDR2 FQNEAQ, per germline (reference sequence).

The chain links TRBV7-9 to TRBJ2-7; perhaps TRBD2 as D (7 bases). The material was peripheral blood, obtained in a trial of Ad26.COV2.S vaccine versus placebo. The clonotype originates from a person aged 18 to 65 who received the Ad26.COV2.S COVID-19 vaccine or a placebo. The CDR3 DNA follows: TGTGCCAGCAGCCGGCCGGGGGGCAGGGGAGAATCCTACGAGCAGTACTTC. Its protein is CASSRPGGRGESYEQYF. Supplemented by reference TRBV7-9 and TRBJ2-7, the full variable domain reads DTGVSQNPRHKITKRGQNVTFRCDPISEHNRLYWYRQTLGQGPEFLTYFQNEAQLEKSRLLSDRFSAERPKGSFSTLEIQRTEQGDSAMYLCASSRPGGRGESYEQYFGPGTRLTVT.